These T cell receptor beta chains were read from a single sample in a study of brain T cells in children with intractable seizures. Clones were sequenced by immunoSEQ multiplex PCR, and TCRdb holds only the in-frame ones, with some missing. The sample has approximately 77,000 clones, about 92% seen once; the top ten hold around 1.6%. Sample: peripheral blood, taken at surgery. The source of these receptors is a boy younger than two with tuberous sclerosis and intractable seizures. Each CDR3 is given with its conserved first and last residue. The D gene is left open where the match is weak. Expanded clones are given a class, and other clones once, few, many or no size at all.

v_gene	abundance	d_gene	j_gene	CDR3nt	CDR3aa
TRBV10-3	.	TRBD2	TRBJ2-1	TGTGCCATCAGTGTAGCGGGGGTCCCCATTTACAATGAGCAGTTCTTC	CAISVAGVPIYNEQFF
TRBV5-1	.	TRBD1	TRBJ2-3	TGCGCCAGCAGCTCCGCCACACAGGGGAGCACAGATACGCAGTATTTT	CASSSATQGSTDTQYF
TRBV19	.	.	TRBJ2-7	TGTGCCAGTAGTATGGATAGGGGCAGCGAGCAGTACTTC	CASSMDRGSEQYF
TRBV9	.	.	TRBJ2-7	TGTGCCAGCAGCCCAGGACAGAGTTCCTACGAGCAGTACTTC	CASSPGQSSYEQYF
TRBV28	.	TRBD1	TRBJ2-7	TGTGCCAGCAGTCCCGGACAGGGGGCTTCCTACGAGCAGTACTTC	CASSPGQGASYEQYF
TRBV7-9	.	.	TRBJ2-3	TGTGCCAGCAGCTTAGTTCGCAAGGCCGGGGATACGCAGTATTTT	CASSLVRKAGDTQYF
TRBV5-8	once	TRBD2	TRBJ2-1	TGTGCCAGCAGCTTGGGTATTAGCGGGGTCTTGGGAGAGCAGTTCTTC	CASSLGISGVLGEQFF
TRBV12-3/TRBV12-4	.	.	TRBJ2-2	TGTGCCAGCAAACAGGAAAATACCGGGGAGCTGTTTTTT	CASKQENTGELFF
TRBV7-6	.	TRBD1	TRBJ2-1	TGTGCCTCACAACAGGGGTCTGAGCAGTTCTTC	CASQQGSEQFF
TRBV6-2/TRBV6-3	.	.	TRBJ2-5	TGTGCCAGCAGTTACTCGCGCCCGGCCCAAGAGACCCAGTACTTC	CASSYSRPAQETQYF
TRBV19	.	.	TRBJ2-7	TGTGCCAGTAGTATAGAACCGGGACCCCTTACCTACGAGCAGTACTTC	CASSIEPGPLTYEQYF
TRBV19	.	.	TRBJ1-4	TGTGCCAGTGTAACCACAGGAAGGGGCAATGAAAAACTGTTTTTT	CASVTTGRGNEKLFF
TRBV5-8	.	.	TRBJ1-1	TGTGCCAGCAGCCGGGGGGTCACTGAAGCTTTCTTT	CASSRGVTEAFF
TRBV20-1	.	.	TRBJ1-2	TGCAGTGCGCTCGGGAATGGCTACACCTTC	CSALGNGYTF